The entry below gives a single TCR beta chain sequence along with its context. Antigen unknown. V was clipped by 5 bases and J by 2 bases; unmatched bases: 12. The CDR3 covers 17 residues. Germline V gives CDR1 SEHNR, CDR2 FQNEAQ (reference sequence). Via MiXCR, TCRdb re-called the reads, giving one row per CDR3 protein. The table shows roughly 4,000 distinct CDR3 sequences, with about 17% occurring only once. This specimen belongs to a study of liver allograft versus peripheral blood T cells. Looking at the study overall: Recipients' peripheral blood supplied the T cell receptor repertoires against which those in transplanted livers were compared. Whole-study results and caveats: In liver allografts, T cell receptor repertoires reportedly differed from the repertoires found in peripheral blood.

The clonotype comes from a human patient who had a liver transplant. Some T cells may have come from the graft donor. The chain has TRBV7-9 and TRBJ2-1; 7 bases map to TRBD2. CDR3 nucleotide sequence: TGTGCCAGCAGCCTCCCTATTGGGGGGGTAGCCTACAATGAGCAGTTCTTC. This encodes CASSLPIGGVAYNEQFF.